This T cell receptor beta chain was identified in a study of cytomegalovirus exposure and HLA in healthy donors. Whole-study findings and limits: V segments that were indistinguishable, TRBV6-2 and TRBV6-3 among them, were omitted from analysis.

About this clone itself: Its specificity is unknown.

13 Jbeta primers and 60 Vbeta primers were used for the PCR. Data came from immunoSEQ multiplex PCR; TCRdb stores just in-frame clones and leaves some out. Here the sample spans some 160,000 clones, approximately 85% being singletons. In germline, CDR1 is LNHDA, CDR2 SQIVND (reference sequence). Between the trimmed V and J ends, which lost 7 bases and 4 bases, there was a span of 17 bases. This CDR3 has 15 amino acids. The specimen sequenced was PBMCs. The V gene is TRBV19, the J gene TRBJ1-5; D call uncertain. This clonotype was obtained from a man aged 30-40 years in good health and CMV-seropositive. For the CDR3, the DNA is TGTGCCAGTAAGTTATCGAGGGTGCTGAATCAGCCCCAGCATTTT. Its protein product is CASKLSRVLNQPQHF.